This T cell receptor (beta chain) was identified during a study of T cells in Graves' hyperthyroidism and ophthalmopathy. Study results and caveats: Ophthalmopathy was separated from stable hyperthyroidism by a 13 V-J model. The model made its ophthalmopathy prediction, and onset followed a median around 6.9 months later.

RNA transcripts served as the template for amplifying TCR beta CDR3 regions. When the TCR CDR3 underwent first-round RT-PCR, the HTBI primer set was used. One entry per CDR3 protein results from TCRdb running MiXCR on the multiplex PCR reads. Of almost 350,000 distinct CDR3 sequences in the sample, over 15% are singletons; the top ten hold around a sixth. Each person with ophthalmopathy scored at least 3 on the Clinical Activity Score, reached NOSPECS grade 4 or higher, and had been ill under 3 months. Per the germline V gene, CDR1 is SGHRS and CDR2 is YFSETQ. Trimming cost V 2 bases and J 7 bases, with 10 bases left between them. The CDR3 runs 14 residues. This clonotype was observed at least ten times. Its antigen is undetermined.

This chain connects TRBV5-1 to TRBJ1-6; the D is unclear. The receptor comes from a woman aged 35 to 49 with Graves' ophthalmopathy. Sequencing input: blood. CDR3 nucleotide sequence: TGCGCCAGCAGCTTTTCAGGAGAAAATTCACCCCTCCACTTT. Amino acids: CASSFSGENSPLHF.